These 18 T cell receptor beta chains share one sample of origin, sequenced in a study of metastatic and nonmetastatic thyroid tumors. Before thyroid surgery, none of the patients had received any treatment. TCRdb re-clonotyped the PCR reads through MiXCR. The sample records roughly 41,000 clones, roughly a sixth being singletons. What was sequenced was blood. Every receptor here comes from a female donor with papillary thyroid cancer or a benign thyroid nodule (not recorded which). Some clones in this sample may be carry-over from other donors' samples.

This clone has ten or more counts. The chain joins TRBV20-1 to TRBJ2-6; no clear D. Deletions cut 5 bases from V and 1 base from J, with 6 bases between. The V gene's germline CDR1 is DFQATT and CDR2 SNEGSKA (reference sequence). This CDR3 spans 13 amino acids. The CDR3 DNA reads TGCAGTGCTCTCGGGTCTGGGGCCAACGTCCTGACTTTC. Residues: CSALGSGANVLTF.

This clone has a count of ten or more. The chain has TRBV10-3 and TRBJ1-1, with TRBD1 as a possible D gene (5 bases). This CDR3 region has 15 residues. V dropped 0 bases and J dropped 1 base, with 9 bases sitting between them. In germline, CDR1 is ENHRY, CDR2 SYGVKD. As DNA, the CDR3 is TGTGCCATCAGTGAGTCGAGGGGAGGGAACACTGAAGCTTTCTTT. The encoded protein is CAISESRGGNTEAFF.

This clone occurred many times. As DNA, the CDR3 is TGCGCCAGCAGCCCGGGACAGAGCTCCTACAATGAGCAGTTCTTC. Protein: CASSPGQSSYNEQFF. The gene calls are TRBV5-1 and TRBJ2-1, with 7 positions matching TRBD1. This CDR3 contains 15 residues. V lost 4 bases to trimming and J lost 0 bases; unmatched junction nucleotides: 4. From germline, CDR1 is SGHRS and CDR2 YFSETQ.

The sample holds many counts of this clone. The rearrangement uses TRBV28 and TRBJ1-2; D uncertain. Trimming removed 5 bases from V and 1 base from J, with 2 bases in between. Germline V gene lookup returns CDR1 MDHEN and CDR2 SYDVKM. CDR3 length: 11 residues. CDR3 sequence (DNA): TGTGCCAGCAGTATTAACTATGGCTACACCTTC. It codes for CASSINYGYTF.

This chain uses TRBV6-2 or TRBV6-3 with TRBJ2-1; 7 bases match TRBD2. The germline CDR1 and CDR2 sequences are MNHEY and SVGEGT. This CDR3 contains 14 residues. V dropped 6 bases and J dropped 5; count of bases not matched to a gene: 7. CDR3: CASRGLSSHNEQFF. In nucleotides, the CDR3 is TGTGCCAGCAGGGGACTAAGCTCTCACAATGAGCAGTTCTTC.

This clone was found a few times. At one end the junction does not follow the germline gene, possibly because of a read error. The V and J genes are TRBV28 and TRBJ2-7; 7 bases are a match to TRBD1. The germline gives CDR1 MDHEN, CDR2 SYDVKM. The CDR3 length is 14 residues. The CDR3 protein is CTSSLGTVPYEQYF. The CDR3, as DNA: TGTACCAGCAGTTTGGGGACAGTGCCCTACGAGCAGTACTTC.

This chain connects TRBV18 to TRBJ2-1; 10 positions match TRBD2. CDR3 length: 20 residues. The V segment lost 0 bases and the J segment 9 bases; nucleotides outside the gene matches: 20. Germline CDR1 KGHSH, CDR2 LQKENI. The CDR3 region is CASSPPMRGRLAGDEIEQFF. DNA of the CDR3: TGTGCCAGCTCACCACCGATGCGGGGTCGCCTAGCGGGGGATGAAATTGAGCAGTTCTTC.

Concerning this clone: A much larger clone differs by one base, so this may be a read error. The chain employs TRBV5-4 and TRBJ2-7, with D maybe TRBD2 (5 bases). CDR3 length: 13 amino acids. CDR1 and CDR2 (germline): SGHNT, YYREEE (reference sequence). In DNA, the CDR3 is TGTACCAGCAGCCCTATTCGAGGGTCCGAGCAGTACTTC. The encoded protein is CTSSPIRGSEQYF.

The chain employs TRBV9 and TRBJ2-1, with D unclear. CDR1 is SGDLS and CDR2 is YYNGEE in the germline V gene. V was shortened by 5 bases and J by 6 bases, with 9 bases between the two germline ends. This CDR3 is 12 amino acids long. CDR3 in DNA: TGTGCCAGCAGTGCAACTGGCAATGAGCAGTTCTTC. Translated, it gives CASSATGNEQFF.

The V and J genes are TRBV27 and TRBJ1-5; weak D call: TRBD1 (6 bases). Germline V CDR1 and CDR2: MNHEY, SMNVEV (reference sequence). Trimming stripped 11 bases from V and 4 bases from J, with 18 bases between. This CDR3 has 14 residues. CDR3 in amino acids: CAGIPGTSNQPQHF. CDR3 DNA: TGTGCCGGCATCCCTGGGACAAGTAATCAGCCCCAGCATTTT.

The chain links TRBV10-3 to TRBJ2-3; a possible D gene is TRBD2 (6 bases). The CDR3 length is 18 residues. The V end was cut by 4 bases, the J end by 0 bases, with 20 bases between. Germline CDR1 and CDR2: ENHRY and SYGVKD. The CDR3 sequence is CAISGSSGLTPSTDTQYF. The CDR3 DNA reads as TGTGCCATCAGTGGGTCCAGCGGGTTAACACCTAGCACAGATACGCAGTATTTT.

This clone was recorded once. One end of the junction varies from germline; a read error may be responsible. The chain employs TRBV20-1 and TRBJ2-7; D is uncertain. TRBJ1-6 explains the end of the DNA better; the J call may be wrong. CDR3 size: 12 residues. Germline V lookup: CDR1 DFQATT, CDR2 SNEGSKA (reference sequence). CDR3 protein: CSAGTALSLLHF. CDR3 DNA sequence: TGCAGTGCTGGTACCGCTCTATCACTCCTCCACTTT.

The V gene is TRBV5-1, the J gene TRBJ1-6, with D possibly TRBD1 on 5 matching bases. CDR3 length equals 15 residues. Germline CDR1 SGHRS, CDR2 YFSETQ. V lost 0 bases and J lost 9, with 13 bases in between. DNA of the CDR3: TGCGCCAGCAGCTTGGATGGACACGGGGCTTCACCCCTCCACTTT. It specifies CASSLDGHGASPLHF.

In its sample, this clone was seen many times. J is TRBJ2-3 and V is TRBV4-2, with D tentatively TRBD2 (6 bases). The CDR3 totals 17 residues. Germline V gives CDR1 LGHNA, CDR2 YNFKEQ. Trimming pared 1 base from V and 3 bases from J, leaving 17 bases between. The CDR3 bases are TGTGCCAGCAGCCAAGTATCCCTTGGGACTGCAACAGATACGCAGTATTTT. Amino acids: CASSQVSLGTATDTQYF.

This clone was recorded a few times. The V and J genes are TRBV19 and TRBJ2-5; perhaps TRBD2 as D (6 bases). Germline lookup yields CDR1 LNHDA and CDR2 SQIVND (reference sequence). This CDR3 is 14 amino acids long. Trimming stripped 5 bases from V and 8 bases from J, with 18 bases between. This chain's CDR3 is CASSVEGGVDTQYF. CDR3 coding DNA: TGTGCCAGTAGTGTGGAGGGCGGCGTGGATACCCAGTACTTC.

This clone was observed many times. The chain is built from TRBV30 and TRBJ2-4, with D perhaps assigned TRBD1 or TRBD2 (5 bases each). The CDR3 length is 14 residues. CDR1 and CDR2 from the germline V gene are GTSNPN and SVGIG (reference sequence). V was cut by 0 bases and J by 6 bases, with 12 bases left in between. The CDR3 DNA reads TGTGCCTGGAGTGTAGGTGGGGACCTAAACATTCAGTACTTC. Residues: CAWSVGGDLNIQYF.

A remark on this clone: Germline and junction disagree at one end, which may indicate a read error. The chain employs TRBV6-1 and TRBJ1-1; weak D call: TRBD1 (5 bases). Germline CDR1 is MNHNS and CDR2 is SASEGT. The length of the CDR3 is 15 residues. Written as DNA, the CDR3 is TGTGCCAGCGTAGCAGGGCACCCCGCGAACACTGAAGCTTTATTT. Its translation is CASVAGHPANTEALF.

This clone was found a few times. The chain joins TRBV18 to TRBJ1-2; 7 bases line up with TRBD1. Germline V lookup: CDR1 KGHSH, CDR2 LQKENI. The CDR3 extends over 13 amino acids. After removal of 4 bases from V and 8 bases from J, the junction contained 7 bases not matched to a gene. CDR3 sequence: CASSLQGSDGYTF. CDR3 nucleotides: TGTGCCAGCTCACTACAGGGGTCGGACGGCTACACCTTC. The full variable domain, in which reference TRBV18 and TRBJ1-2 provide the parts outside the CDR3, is NAGVMQNPRHLVRRRGQEARLRCSPMKGHSHVYWYRQLPEEGLKFMVYLQKENIIDESGMPKERFSAEFPKEGPSILRIQQVVRGDSAAYFCASSLQGSDGYTFGSGTRLTVV.